These 10 T cell receptor beta chains originate from one sample sequenced in a study of cytomegalovirus exposure and HLA in healthy donors. Primers included in the PCR were 60 Vbeta and 13 Jbeta primers. Generated by immunoSEQ multiplex PCR, the TCRdb table keeps only in-frame clones and is missing some. The sample has approximately 170,000 clones, roughly three quarters seen once; the top ten hold more than 6%. The specimen sequenced was PBMCs. The receptors shown here come from a woman aged 40 to 49 in good health and CMV-seropositive.

The rearrangement links TRBV15 to TRBJ2-1; TRBD1 aligns across 9 bases. The germline CDR1 and CDR2 sequences are LNHNV and YYDKDF (reference sequence). The CDR3 is made up of 15 amino acids. The J segment lost 9 bases and the V segment lost 4 bases, leaving 10 bases of the junction unmatched. CDR3 coding DNA: TGTGCCACCAGCACCCGGGACAGGGTGTTTGCTGAGCAGTTCTTC. This sequence encodes CATSTRDRVFAEQFF.

Regarding this clone: Likely a read error: the CDR3 ends without its conserved phenylalanine or tryptophan. It is unclear where the CDR3 begins or ends on the DNA, so no DNA is shown, and the CDR3 is as TCRdb lists it. J is TRBJ1-1 and V is TRBV30; no DNA check was done on the table's D call, TRBD1. The CDR3 has 12 residues if both end residues are counted. Germline CDR1 reads GTSNPN; CDR2 reads SVGIG (reference sequence). The CDR3 sequence is CAWRNGTGAWMA.

The V and J genes are TRBV12-5 and TRBJ2-3, with D possibly matching TRBD1 (6 bases). The CDR3 extends over 14 amino acids. The germline V gene has CDR1 LGHNT and CDR2 FRNRAP. V dropped 9 bases and J dropped 2 bases, with 15 bases sitting between them. The CDR3 nucleotides are TGTGCTAGCACGATTACAGGGTCCACAGATACGCAGTATTTT. Encoded protein: CASTITGSTDTQYF.

Only one count was recorded for this clone. The rearrangement joins TRBV4-3 to TRBJ2-2, with TRBD1 matching over 8 bases. With 0 bases clipped from V and 6 bases from J, the junction kept 9 bases outside the gene matches. This CDR3 is built from 17 residues. Germline CDR1 is LGHNA and CDR2 is YSLEER. The CDR3 DNA reads as TGCGCCAGCAGCCAAGATATAGGACAGGGTCTTCCCGGGGAGCTGTTTTTT. Translated: CASSQDIGQGLPGELFF.

The J gene is TRBJ1-6, the V gene TRBV7-9; no definite D call. Germline V CDR1 and CDR2: SEHNR, FQNEAQ (reference sequence). This CDR3 comprises 14 residues. V gave up 6 bases and J gave up 0 bases, with 6 bases separating them. The CDR3 sequence: CASRGSSYNSPLHF. The CDR3 bases are TGTGCCAGCAGAGGGAGCTCCTATAATTCACCCCTCCACTTT.

The chain employs TRBV5-4 and TRBJ1-4, with TRBD1 matching 8 bases. Trimming cost V 0 bases and J 8 bases; bases outside gene matches: 6. The CDR3 has 15 amino acids. The germline CDR1 and CDR2 sequences are SGHNT and YYREEE (reference sequence). As DNA, the CDR3 is TGTGCCAGCAGCTTGGGTGGGACAGGAGGGGAAAAACTGTTTTTT. It codes for CASSLGGTGGEKLFF.

This chain uses TRBV9 with TRBJ2-3; 9 nucleotides agree with TRBD2. The length of the CDR3 is 16 residues. The V segment lost 3 bases and the J segment 5 bases; nucleotides outside the gene matches: 10. Germline V lookup: CDR1 SGDLS, CDR2 YYNGEE. The CDR3 DNA follows: TGTGCCAGCAGCGAGGATAGCGGGGGTGGCGGAGATACGCAGTATTTT. It translates to CASSEDSGGGGDTQYF.

The count of this clone is one. The J gene is TRBJ1-2, the V gene TRBV28; 7 bases align to TRBD1. CDR1 MDHEN and CDR2 SYDVKM come from the germline V gene. This CDR3 region has 14 residues. Trimming removed 4 bases from V and 9 bases from J; junction bases left unmatched: 11. The CDR3, as DNA: TGTGCCAGCAGTTCCCCGTCTCCAGGGGGTCGCTACACCTTC. Residues: CASSSPSPGGRYTF.

This clone was picked up a small number of times. This chain connects TRBV15 to TRBJ2-3; TRBD2 aligns across 7 bases. Trimming took 2 bases from V and 2 from J; bases not matched to a gene: 7. CDR1 and CDR2 (germline): LNHNV, YYDKDF (reference sequence). There are 16 residues in the CDR3. CDR3 coding DNA: TGTGCCACCAGCAGACTTCCGGGACTAAACACAGATACGCAGTATTTT. Translated, it gives CATSRLPGLNTDTQYF.

This chain links TRBV11-2 with TRBJ1-3; D unresolved. Looked up from germline, CDR1 is SGHAT and CDR2 is FQNNGV. V lost 1 base and J 3 bases, leaving 4 bases between the germline ends. This CDR3 spans 13 amino acids. CDR3 nucleotides: TGTGCCAGCAGCTTAGCCCGTGGAAACACCATATATTTT. Its translation is CASSLARGNTIYF.